This TCR beta chain was identified in a study of CD8 T cells in Susac syndrome. Whole-study results and caveats: The authors acknowledged that their TCR sequencing and HLA analysis involved a relatively small number of individuals.

Reverse transcription of 0.5 to 1 ug RNA was carried out with random hexamers. TCR beta CDR3 was amplified by immunoSEQ covering 54 Vbeta and 13 Jbeta. TCRdb processed the immunoSEQ multiplex PCR reads anew with MiXCR; each CDR3 protein has one entry. Altogether about 400,000 distinct CDR3 sequences are present, approximately 85% being singletons, with the ten largest covering roughly 0.11%. As concerns this clonotype: Antigen unknown.

TCR beta sequencing covered blood CD8+ and CD4+ T cells. CD8+ and CD4+ T cells were negatively isolated; TEMRA cells were FACS-enriched. Trimming took 4 bases from V and 8 from J, leaving 11 bases between them. CDR3 length: 11 amino acids. Germline lookup yields CDR1 GTSNPN and CDR2 SVGIG (reference sequence). The sequence came from a human donor with multiple sclerosis. The chain joins TRBV30 to TRBJ1-2, with unresolved D. The sequenced sample consisted of CD8+ T cells from PBMCs. Here the CDR3 reads CAWTENAGYTF. CDR3 nucleotides: TGTGCCTGGACGGAGAATGCGGGCTACACCTTC.